The 25 T cell receptor beta chains reported below all come from one sample, sequenced in a study of blood T cells in healthy people across ages. A second PCR, run for roughly 7 to 11 cycles, used a sample-barcoded 5' primer plus a J-beta primer mix. From the 5' RACE reads, TCRdb called clonotypes with MiXCR, one entry per CDR3 protein. The data contain 1.5 million to 2 million distinct CDR3 sequences, 28% of them seen just once; the ten biggest clones take up more than 6%. Input material: blood. These receptors all stem from a woman in her 30s in good health.

This clonotype was detected only a few times. V and J are TRBV4-1 and TRBJ2-3; possibly TRBD1 for D (6 bases). Trimming left V 2 bases short and J 2 bases short, with 14 bases between. Germline CDR1 MGHRA, CDR2 YSYEKL. This CDR3 spans 16 amino acids. This CDR3 reads CASSQPEKGDTDTQYF. CDR3 bases: TGCGCCAGCAGCCAACCGGAGAAGGGGGACACAGATACGCAGTATTTT.

The chain uses TRBV7-9 and TRBJ2-1; D might be TRBD2 (7 bases). The CDR3 consists of 16 residues. CDR1 SEHNR and CDR2 FQNEAQ come from the germline V gene (reference sequence). V was cut by 0 bases and J by 7 bases, with 16 bases left in between. DNA for the CDR3: TGTGCCAGCAGCTTAGCGCAAGGGGGGGTAAGGAATGAGCAGTTCTTC. As protein: CASSLAQGGVRNEQFF.

This clonotype was counted many times. The chain carries TRBV6-6 and TRBJ2-3; TRBD1 matches 8 bases. The CDR3 runs to 14 residues. Germline V gives CDR1 MNHNY, CDR2 SVGAGI (reference sequence). V shed 6 bases, J shed 4 bases, and the junction held 6 bases outside the gene matches. The CDR3 bases are TGTGCCAGCAGCGGACAGGGAGGCCCAGATACGCAGTATTTT. Translating it yields CASSGQGGPDTQYF.

The J gene is TRBJ2-2, the V gene TRBV4-1; 8 bases agree with TRBD2. The CDR3 runs 15 residues. V trimming: 3 bases; J trimming: 5 bases; junction bases outside the gene matches: 5. Germline assignment: CDR1 MGHRA and CDR2 YSYEKL. The CDR3 DNA follows: TGCGCCAGCAGCCATTTCGGGGGGGAGACCGGGGAGCTGTTTTTT. Its translation is CASSHFGGETGELFF.

About this clonotype: Relative to the germline gene, one junction end is altered; a read error may explain this. The chain carries TRBV3-1 and TRBJ2-2; TRBD2 is a possible D gene (7 bases). The CDR3 runs to 12 residues. Germline CDR1 is LGHDT and CDR2 is YNNKEL (reference sequence). The CDR3 DNA reads TGTGCCAGCAGCCAAGAAGGGGGGGAGCGGTTTTTT. It specifies CASSQEGGERFF.

This clonotype was counted a few times. This rearrangement joins TRBV30 to TRBJ2-6; possibly TRBD2 for D (5 bases). Germline-derived CDR1 and CDR2 are GTSNPN and SVGIG (reference sequence). This CDR3 region has 17 residues. V was trimmed by 0 bases and J by 3 bases, leaving 15 bases between them. DNA for the CDR3: TGTGCCTGGAGTGTACGTTTGTACGGGGATGGGGCCAACGTCCTGACTTTC. Residues: CAWSVRLYGDGANVLTF.

V and J are TRBV29-1 and TRBJ1-4; D may be TRBD1 (5 bases). CDR3 length equals 14 residues. CDR1 is SQVTM, CDR2 ANQGSEA, per germline. V dropped 3 bases and J dropped 8 bases, with 16 bases sitting between them. This chain's CDR3 is CSVDVGDREEKLFF. The CDR3 coding sequence is TGCAGCGTTGATGTCGGGGACCGTGAGGAAAAACTGTTTTTT. Complete variable domain (other parts from reference TRBV29-1 and TRBJ1-4): SAVISQKPSRDICQRGTSLTIQCQVDSQVTMMFWYRQQPGQSLTLIATANQGSEATYESGFVIDKFPISRPNLTFSTLTVSNMSPEDSSIYLCSVDVGDREEKLFFGSGTQLSVL.

The CDR3 sequence: CASSRLASDNEQFF. CDR3 bases: TGCGCCAGCAGCAGGTTAGCCTCAGACAATGAGCAGTTCTTC. The chain uses TRBV5-1 and TRBJ2-1; D not resolved. Looked up from germline, CDR1 is SGHRS and CDR2 is YFSETQ. The CDR3 sequence is 14 residues long. Trimming removed 4 bases at V and 5 bases at J, with 13 bases between.

This sequence joins TRBV24-1 and TRBJ2-4, with D unresolved. The V gene lost 7 bases and the J gene lost 15 bases, with 18 bases spanning the gap. The CDR3 sequence is 12 residues long. The germline V gene encodes CDR1 KGHDR and CDR2 SFDVKD. For the CDR3, the DNA is TGTGCCACCAGCTTGCGACCCTACGAGCGGTACTTC. Translating it yields CATSLRPYERYF.

This chain links TRBV20-1 with TRBJ1-6, with TRBD1 as a possible D gene (5 bases). V was cut by 5 bases and J by 7 bases, with 18 bases left in between. The CDR3 is made up of 15 amino acids. Germline CDR1 reads DFQATT; CDR2 reads SNEGSKA (reference sequence). In nucleotides, the CDR3 is TGCAGTGCTCCCCGGGGGGGTGAAGTCAATTCACCCCTCCACTTT. The encoded protein is CSAPRGGEVNSPLHF.

This clonotype turned up a few times. J is TRBJ2-2 and V is TRBV5-1; 10 bases align to TRBD1. Trimming removed 5 bases from V and 3 bases from J; junction bases left unmatched: 4. The germline CDR1 and CDR2 sequences are SGHRS and YFSETQ. The CDR3 length is 15 residues. The DNA of the CDR3 is TGCGCCAGCAGGACAGGGGGCTCTTACACCGGGGAGCTGTTTTTT. Protein product: CASRTGGSYTGELFF.

V and J are TRBV2 and TRBJ2-7; 7 bases agree with TRBD2. The CDR3 loop spans 17 amino acids. CDR1 and CDR2 (germline): SNHLY, FYNNEI. Unmatched junction bases numbered 20, after V lost 6 bases and J lost 6 bases. For the CDR3, the DNA is TGTGCCAGCAGCAACGCCCGTCTGGGGAGGGGCCTCCTCGAGCAGTACTTC. Amino acid sequence: CASSNARLGRGLLEQYF.

Comments on this clonotype: This may come from a read error, since a much larger clone is one base off. The genes are TRBV4-1 and TRBJ2-6; D is undetermined. CDR1 and CDR2 from the germline V gene are MGHRA and YSYEKL. The CDR3 covers 15 residues. CDR3 sequence reads: CAGSLGVSGANVLTF. The CDR3 nucleotides read TGCGCCGGCAGCCTTGGTGTCTCTGGGGCCAACGTCCTGACTTTC.

This clonotype was found a few times. The chain combines TRBV6-1 with TRBJ2-7, with D maybe TRBD1 (7 bases). Trimming shortened V by 2 bases and J by 3 bases, and 20 bases separated the two germline ends. This CDR3 comprises 17 residues. CDR1 is MNHNS and CDR2 is SASEGT in the germline V gene. The CDR3 protein is CASSEWRRGQSNYEQYF. The CDR3 nucleotides read TGTGCCAGCAGTGAATGGAGGAGGGGACAGAGTAACTACGAGCAGTACTTC.

The chain carries TRBV5-1 and TRBJ1-2, with 7 bases lining up with TRBD1. Germline values: CDR1 SGHRS, CDR2 YFSETQ. The length of the CDR3 is 16 residues. J was trimmed by 6 bases and V by 4 bases; bases with no gene match: 15. For the CDR3, the DNA is TGCGCCAGCAGCCTGGGACAGCCGGACCTACGGAATGGCTACACCTTC. Amino acids: CASSLGQPDLRNGYTF.

V and J are TRBV11-2 and TRBJ2-5, with D maybe TRBD2 (6 bases). The CDR3 is 15 residues long. V dropped 1 base and J dropped 2 bases, with 11 bases sitting between them. Germline CDR1 is SGHAT and CDR2 is FQNNGV. The DNA for the CDR3 is TGTGCCAGCAGCTTAGTAGCGGACCCTCAAGAGACCCAGTACTTC. The encoded protein is CASSLVADPQETQYF.

Concerning this clonotype itself: A junction boundary mismatches the germline segment, possibly from a read error. V gene TRBV7-2 combines with J gene TRBJ2-5; 8 nucleotides match TRBD1. The J call may be mistaken, given a closer DNA end match to TRBJ2-7. Per germline, CDR1 SGHTA and CDR2 FQGNSA. The CDR3 totals 15 residues. The CDR3 sequence: CASSFQQGGSHEQYF. Here the CDR3 DNA reads TGTGCCAGCAGCTTCCAACAGGGGGGCTCCCACGAGCAGTACTTC.

This clonotype was counted between two and nine times. V gene TRBV20-1 combines with J gene TRBJ2-3; 8 nucleotides align to TRBD2. The germline CDR1 and CDR2 sequences are DFQATT and SNEGSKA (reference sequence). The V and J ends lost 6 bases and 2 bases, in that order; junction bases with no gene match: 7. The CDR3 runs to 14 residues. CDR3 sequence: CSARREGNTDTQYF. DNA of the CDR3: TGCAGTGCCCGCCGGGAGGGAAACACAGATACGCAGTATTTT.

The genes are TRBV12-3 or TRBV12-4 and TRBJ2-7, with TRBD1 matching 7 bases. Trimming cost V 6 bases and J 4 bases; bases outside gene matches: 12. The CDR3 is made up of 15 amino acids. CDR3 coding DNA: TGTGCCAGCAGCCCCCCGGGACAGATCCATTACGAGCAGTACTTC. Its translation is CASSPPGQIHYEQYF.

The chain combines TRBV4-3 with TRBJ2-7; possible D gene TRBD2, 6 bases. CDR1 is LGHNA, CDR2 YSLEER, per germline. There are 16 residues in the CDR3. V shed 0 bases and J shed 6 bases, with 18 bases lying between them. CDR3 region: CASSQDLQEGPSEQYF. CDR3 DNA: TGCGCCAGCAGCCAAGATTTGCAGGAGGGCCCAAGCGAGCAGTACTTC.

As concerns this clonotype: Possible read error: a much larger clone is one base away. Here the CDR3 omits its conserved ending phenylalanine or tryptophan, so a read error is the likely source. It is unclear where the CDR3 begins or ends on the DNA, so no DNA is shown, and the CDR3 is as TCRdb lists it. This chain links TRBV6-4 with TRBJ2-1; the table's D call, TRBD1, was not checked against the DNA. The CDR3 is 12 amino acids long, termini counted. Per the germline V gene, CDR1 is MRHNA and CDR2 is SNTAGT. CDR3 loop: CASISAGGRVFL.

V usage is TRBV3-1 and J usage is TRBJ1-3, with TRBD1 identical over 7 bases. Germline loops: CDR1 LGHDT, CDR2 YNNKEL (reference sequence). The CDR3 length is 17 residues. Trimming cost V 0 bases and J 0 bases; bases outside gene matches: 5. The DNA for the CDR3 is TGTGCCAGCAGCCAAGAGCCGGGGACAGACTCTGGAAACACCATATATTTT. Protein sequence: CASSQEPGTDSGNTIYF.

In this sample, this clonotype turned up many times. The CDR3 nucleotides are TGTGCCAGCAGTTACAGGCGGGTATTTCGGCATGAGCAGTTCTTC. It codes for CASSYRRVFRHEQFF. This chain links TRBV6-5 with TRBJ2-1, with D maybe TRBD2 (5 bases). Germline values: CDR1 MNHEY, CDR2 SVGAGI. V dropped 2 bases and J dropped 8 bases, with 16 bases sitting between them. The CDR3 has 15 residues.

This clonotype was seen only a few times. The chain links TRBV9 to TRBJ1-5; D not certain. The germline gives CDR1 SGDLS, CDR2 YYNGEE. CDR3 length: 14 amino acids. V lost 0 bases, J lost 6 bases, and 10 bases lay in between. The CDR3 here is CASSVGLEGQPQHF. As DNA, the CDR3 is TGTGCCAGCAGCGTAGGTTTGGAGGGTCAGCCCCAGCATTTT.

V is TRBV20-1 and J is TRBJ1-5, with 10 bases identical to TRBD1. Trimming took 5 bases from V and 6 from J; bases not matched to a gene: 7. The length of the CDR3 is 14 residues. Germline V CDR1 and CDR2: DFQATT, SNEGSKA (reference sequence). CDR3 DNA: TGCAGTGCTGGGACAGGGGAAGGGCGTCAGCCCCAGCATTTT. It specifies CSAGTGEGRQPQHF.